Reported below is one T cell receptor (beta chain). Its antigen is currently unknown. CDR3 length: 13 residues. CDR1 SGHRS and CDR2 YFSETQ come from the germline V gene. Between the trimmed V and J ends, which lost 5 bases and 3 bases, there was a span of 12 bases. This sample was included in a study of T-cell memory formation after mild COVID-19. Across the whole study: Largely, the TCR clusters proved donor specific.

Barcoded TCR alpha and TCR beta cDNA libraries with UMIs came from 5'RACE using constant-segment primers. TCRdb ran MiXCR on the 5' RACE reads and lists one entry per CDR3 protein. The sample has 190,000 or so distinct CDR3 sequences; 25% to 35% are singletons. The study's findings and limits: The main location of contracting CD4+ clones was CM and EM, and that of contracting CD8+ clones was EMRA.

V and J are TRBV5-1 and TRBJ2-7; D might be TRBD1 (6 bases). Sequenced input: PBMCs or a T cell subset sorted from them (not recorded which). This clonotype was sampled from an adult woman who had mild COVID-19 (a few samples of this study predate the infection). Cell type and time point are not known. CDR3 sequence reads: CASRAGAGYEQYF. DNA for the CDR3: TGCGCCAGCAGGGCAGGGGCTGGCTACGAGCAGTACTTC. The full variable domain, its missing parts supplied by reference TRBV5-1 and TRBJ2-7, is KAGVTQTPRYLIKTRGQQVTLSCSPISGHRSVSWYQQTPGQGLQFLFEYFSETQRNKGNFPGRFSGRQFSNSRSEMNVSTLELGDSALYLCASRAGAGYEQYFGPGTRLTVT.